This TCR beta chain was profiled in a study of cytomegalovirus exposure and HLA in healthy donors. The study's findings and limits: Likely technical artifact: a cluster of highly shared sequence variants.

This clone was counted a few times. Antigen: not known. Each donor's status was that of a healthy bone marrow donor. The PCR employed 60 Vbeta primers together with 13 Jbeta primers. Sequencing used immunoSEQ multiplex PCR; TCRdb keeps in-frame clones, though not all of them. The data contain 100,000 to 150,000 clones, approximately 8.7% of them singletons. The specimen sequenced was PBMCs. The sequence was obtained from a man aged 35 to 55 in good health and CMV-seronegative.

The CDR3 DNA sequence: TGTGCCAGCAGTTGGGACAGGGGGGTCACCTACAATGAGCAGTTCTTC. Its translation: CASSWDRGVTYNEQFF. The chain combines TRBV6-5 with TRBJ2-1, with 11 bases fitting TRBD1. Germline assignment: CDR1 MNHEY and CDR2 SVGAGI. Trimming cost V 4 bases and J 2 bases; bases outside gene matches: 4. CDR3 length: 16 residues.